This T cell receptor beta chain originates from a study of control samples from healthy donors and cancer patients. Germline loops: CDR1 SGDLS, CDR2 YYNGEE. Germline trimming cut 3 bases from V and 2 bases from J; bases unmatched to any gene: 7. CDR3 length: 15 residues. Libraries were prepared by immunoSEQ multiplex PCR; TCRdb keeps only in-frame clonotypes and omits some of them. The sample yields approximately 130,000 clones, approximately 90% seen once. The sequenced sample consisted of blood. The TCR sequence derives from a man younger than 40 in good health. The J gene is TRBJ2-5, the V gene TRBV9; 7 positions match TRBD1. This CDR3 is CASSGIQGRQETQYF. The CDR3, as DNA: TGTGCCAGCAGCGGAATACAGGGGCGGCAAGAGACCCAGTACTTC.